These T cell receptor beta chains were read from a single sample in a study of radiotherapy plus CTLA-4 blockade in lung cancer. Clones were sequenced by immunoSEQ multiplex PCR, and TCRdb holds only the in-frame ones, with some missing. The table lists approximately 98,000 clones, 80% to 85% of them singletons, with nearly 3.5% in the top ten. The input for sequencing was peripheral blood, taken from a patient treated with radiotherapy plus ipilimumab. The receptors were gathered from a human donor with non-small cell lung cancer who had a partial response to radiotherapy plus ipilimumab. Both conserved end residues are part of each CDR3. Each record gives: clone size, V gene, D gene, J gene, CDR3 DNA, CDR3 protein. D genes are given only for firm matches. The listing skips clone size in some rows; elsewhere it reads once, few, many or a size class.

clone_size: few
v_call: TRBV5-1
d_call: -
j_call: TRBJ1-1
cdr3_nt: TGCGCCAGCAGCTTTGGGTTTTGGGGGCAAAACACTGAAGCTTTCTTT
cdr3_aa: CASSFGFWGQNTEAFF

clone_size: once
v_call: TRBV5-1
d_call: TRBD2
j_call: TRBJ2-1
cdr3_nt: TGCGCCAGCAGGGCCCGGGGGGACTCATCCTACAATGAGCAGTTCTTC
cdr3_aa: CASRARGDSSYNEQFF

clone_size: -
v_call: TRBV6-5
d_call: -
j_call: TRBJ2-5
cdr3_nt: TGTGCCAGCAGCGAGGAGGGGGCGCGGGAGACCCAGTACTTC
cdr3_aa: CASSEEGARETQYF

clone_size: -
v_call: TRBV5-1
d_call: TRBD1
j_call: TRBJ2-1
cdr3_nt: TGCGCCGGCTACTGGGGACAGGGGGCGGGGAATGAGCAGTTCTTC
cdr3_aa: CAGYWGQGAGNEQFF

clone_size: -
v_call: TRBV30
d_call: TRBD1
j_call: TRBJ1-5
cdr3_nt: TGTGCCTGGAGTGTAGGGACAGGGAGCAATCAGCCCCAGCATTTT
cdr3_aa: CAWSVGTGSNQPQHF

clone_size: -
v_call: TRBV5-6
d_call: -
j_call: TRBJ1-1
cdr3_nt: TGTGCCAGCAGTACTACGGTGAACACTGAAGCTTTCTTT
cdr3_aa: CASSTTVNTEAFF

clone_size: -
v_call: TRBV18
d_call: -
j_call: TRBJ1-2
cdr3_nt: TGTGCCAGCTCTCTCAACGCAGGGTCGGACTATGGCTACACCTTC
cdr3_aa: CASSLNAGSDYGYTF

clone_size: -
v_call: TRBV6-5
d_call: -
j_call: TRBJ1-4
cdr3_nt: TGTGCCAGCAGTGAATCCAGGATACAGAAACTGTTTTTT
cdr3_aa: CASSESRIQKLFF

clone_size: -
v_call: TRBV7-2
d_call: TRBD1
j_call: TRBJ2-7
cdr3_nt: TGTGCCAGCAGCTTAAAGGGACAGGGAAGCGAGCAGTACTTC
cdr3_aa: CASSLKGQGSEQYF

clone_size: -
v_call: TRBV4-1
d_call: TRBD1
j_call: TRBJ2-3
cdr3_nt: TGCGCCAGCAGCCAAGGACAGGGGGTTTGGGGGGGGGATCCCACAGATACGCAGTATTTT
cdr3_aa: CASSQGQGVWGGDPTDTQYF

clone_size: -
v_call: TRBV4-1
d_call: TRBD1
j_call: TRBJ1-5
cdr3_nt: TGCGCCAGCAGCCAAGAAGACAGGGGGCCTAGCAATCAGCCCCAGCATTTT
cdr3_aa: CASSQEDRGPSNQPQHF

clone_size: once
v_call: TRBV5-1
d_call: TRBD2
j_call: TRBJ2-3
cdr3_nt: TGCGCCAGCAGCGAGCTAGCGGGAGAGGGCACAGATACGCAGTATTTT
cdr3_aa: CASSELAGEGTDTQYF

clone_size: -
v_call: TRBV5-5
d_call: TRBD2
j_call: TRBJ2-7
cdr3_nt: TGTGCCAGCAGCTTGGTGCTAGCGGGAGCGAGAGAGCAGTACTTC
cdr3_aa: CASSLVLAGAREQYF

clone_size: -
v_call: TRBV29-1
d_call: -
j_call: TRBJ2-5
cdr3_nt: TGCAGCGTTGAAGAGGACTGGCTGGTGGAGACCCAGTACTTC
cdr3_aa: CSVEEDWLVETQYF

clone_size: -
v_call: TRBV6-5
d_call: TRBD2
j_call: TRBJ2-1
cdr3_nt: TGTGCCAGCAGTTCAACCCCACTACTAGCGGGAGAACAGTTCTTC
cdr3_aa: CASSSTPLLAGEQFF

clone_size: -
v_call: TRBV6-1
d_call: TRBD1
j_call: TRBJ2-2
cdr3_nt: TGTGCCAGCAGTGCCACCGGGACAGGGGAGATTCTACGAAACACCGGGGAGCTGTTTTTT
cdr3_aa: CASSATGTGEILRNTGELFF

clone_size: -
v_call: TRBV11-1
d_call: -
j_call: TRBJ1-1
cdr3_nt: TGTGCCAGCAGCATACAGGGGAACACTGAAGCTTTCTTT
cdr3_aa: CASSIQGNTEAFF

clone_size: -
v_call: TRBV7-9
d_call: TRBD1
j_call: TRBJ1-4
cdr3_nt: TGTGCCAGCAGCTTAGTATTAACAGGGGGCAAGCATGAAAAACTGTTTTTT
cdr3_aa: CASSLVLTGGKHEKLFF

clone_size: -
v_call: TRBV4-1
d_call: -
j_call: TRBJ2-3
cdr3_nt: TGCGCCAGCAGCCGAACGCGGGCCCCGACGGCAGATACGCAGTATTTT
cdr3_aa: CASSRTRAPTADTQYF

clone_size: -
v_call: TRBV7-6
d_call: -
j_call: TRBJ1-1
cdr3_nt: TGTGCCAGCAGCTCTGGGGTACAGGGTTCCACTGAAGCTTTCTTT
cdr3_aa: CASSSGVQGSTEAFF

clone_size: -
v_call: TRBV5-1
d_call: -
j_call: TRBJ2-5
cdr3_nt: TGCGCCAGCAGCTTGACCGGGACATTCCAAGAGACCCAGTACTTC
cdr3_aa: CASSLTGTFQETQYF

clone_size: -
v_call: TRBV7-9
d_call: -
j_call: TRBJ2-1
cdr3_nt: TGTGCCAGCAGCTTAGAACAGGGTCCCCACAATGAGCAGTTCTTC
cdr3_aa: CASSLEQGPHNEQFF

clone_size: -
v_call: TRBV2
d_call: -
j_call: TRBJ1-4
cdr3_nt: TGTGCCAGCAGTGAAAGGGCTGGAGGGAGGAGTGAAAAACTGTTTTTT
cdr3_aa: CASSERAGGRSEKLFF

clone_size: -
v_call: TRBV11-2
d_call: TRBD2
j_call: TRBJ2-5
cdr3_nt: TGTGCCAGCAGCTTAGATGGTCGACTAGCGTTTGTGGAGACCCAGTACTTC
cdr3_aa: CASSLDGRLAFVETQYF

clone_size: -
v_call: TRBV2
d_call: TRBD1
j_call: TRBJ2-1
cdr3_nt: TGTGCCAGCAAGGACAGGTCGACCTACAATGAGCAGTTCTTC
cdr3_aa: CASKDRSTYNEQFF